Shown below are 6 T cell receptor beta chains from a single sample sequenced in a study of cytomegalovirus exposure and HLA in healthy donors. PCR involved 60 Vbeta and 13 Jbeta primers. Sequencing used immunoSEQ multiplex PCR; TCRdb keeps in-frame clones, though not all of them. The sample includes around 97,000 clones, around 82% of them seen just once. Sequenced: PBMCs. These receptor sequences come from a man aged 40-55 years in good health and CMV-seropositive.

The chain recombines TRBV14 with TRBJ1-2; D is possibly TRBD1 (5 bases). Germline V CDR1 and CDR2: SGHDN, FVKESK. V was cut by 5 bases and J by 4 bases, with 11 bases left in between. The CDR3 is 13 amino acids. The chain's CDR3 is CASSEPGRYGYTF. The CDR3 nucleotides are TGTGCCAGCAGCGAACCAGGGCGCTATGGCTACACCTTC.

This clone was observed once. The V gene is TRBV14, the J gene TRBJ2-7; tentative D call: TRBD2 (5 bases). The CDR3 loop spans 14 amino acids. CDR1 is SGHDN and CDR2 is FVKESK in the germline V gene. The V gene lost 2 bases and the J gene lost 3 bases, with 11 bases spanning the gap. The CDR3 here is CASSQLSGYYEQYF. CDR3 DNA sequence: TGTGCCAGCAGCCAACTCAGCGGATACTACGAGCAGTACTTC.

The gene calls are TRBV6-5 and TRBJ1-4; D not certain. The germline CDR1 and CDR2 sequences are MNHEY and SVGAGI. This CDR3 has 15 amino acids. V was trimmed by 6 bases and J by 4 bases, leaving 15 bases between them. The CDR3 DNA reads as TGTGCCAGCAGACTCACCTCGATCATTAATGAAAAACTGTTTTTT. It translates to CASRLTSIINEKLFF.

V usage is TRBV19 and J usage is TRBJ2-2, with a weak D call TRBD2 (5 bases). V was cut by 3 bases and J by 5 bases, with 16 bases left in between. Germline V gives CDR1 LNHDA, CDR2 SQIVND (reference sequence). The CDR3 covers 16 residues. Here the CDR3 reads CASSIIRAGGTGELFF. The CDR3 coding sequence is TGTGCCAGTAGTATTATTCGGGCAGGCGGGACCGGGGAGCTGTTTTTT.

The V gene is TRBV4-1, the J gene TRBJ1-5; D is undetermined. CDR3 length: 14 residues. V lost 1 base to trimming and J lost 9 bases, with 13 bases between them. From germline, CDR1 is MGHRA and CDR2 YSYEKL. The CDR3 nucleotides are TGCGCCAGCAGCCAAGGGGTCCCATCGGGGCCCCAGCATTTT. Translated: CASSQGVPSGPQHF.

This clone was observed a single time. The chain is built from TRBV5-1 and TRBJ2-1; 13 bases map to TRBD2. This CDR3 has 14 residues. With 5 bases clipped from V and 8 bases from J, the junction kept 4 bases outside the gene matches. Germline values: CDR1 SGHRS, CDR2 YFSETQ. CDR3: CASRLAGGLDEQFF. The CDR3 nucleotides read TGCGCCAGCAGACTAGCGGGGGGGCTAGATGAGCAGTTCTTC.